This TCR beta chain was found in a study of cytomegalovirus exposure and HLA in healthy donors. Background on the study: Some 85 million unique TCRs from HLA-typed donors were held in an early data release.

The PCR used 60 Vbeta and 13 Jbeta primers. Profiling relied on immunoSEQ multiplex PCR, and the TCRdb table lists in-frame clones only, not all of them. The profile covers approximately 80,000 clones, with 63% appearing a single time and over 12% taken by the ten largest. This clone was found once. Its cognate antigen is unknown. The CDR3 consists of 14 residues. V gave up 3 bases and J gave up 5 bases, with 14 bases separating them. The germline CDR1 and CDR2 sequences are MNHNS and SASEGT. Regarding the study as a whole: After further analysis at a later stage, around 17,000 TCR beta sequences were associated with HLA alleles at 0.05 false discovery rate. Data from an earlier analysis indicated that most TCR beta V segments were productive either about 87% or about 30% of the time. A later analysis linked a missense variant in DCLRE1C to the trimming of TCR beta V and J genes.

Source material: PBMCs. The sequence was obtained from a woman between 40 and 55 years old in good health and CMV-seropositive. The chain uses TRBV6-1 and TRBJ2-7; no clear D. CDR3 region: CASSDVYRADEQYF. In nucleotides, the CDR3 is TGTGCCAGCAGTGACGTATACCGAGCCGACGAGCAGTACTTC.